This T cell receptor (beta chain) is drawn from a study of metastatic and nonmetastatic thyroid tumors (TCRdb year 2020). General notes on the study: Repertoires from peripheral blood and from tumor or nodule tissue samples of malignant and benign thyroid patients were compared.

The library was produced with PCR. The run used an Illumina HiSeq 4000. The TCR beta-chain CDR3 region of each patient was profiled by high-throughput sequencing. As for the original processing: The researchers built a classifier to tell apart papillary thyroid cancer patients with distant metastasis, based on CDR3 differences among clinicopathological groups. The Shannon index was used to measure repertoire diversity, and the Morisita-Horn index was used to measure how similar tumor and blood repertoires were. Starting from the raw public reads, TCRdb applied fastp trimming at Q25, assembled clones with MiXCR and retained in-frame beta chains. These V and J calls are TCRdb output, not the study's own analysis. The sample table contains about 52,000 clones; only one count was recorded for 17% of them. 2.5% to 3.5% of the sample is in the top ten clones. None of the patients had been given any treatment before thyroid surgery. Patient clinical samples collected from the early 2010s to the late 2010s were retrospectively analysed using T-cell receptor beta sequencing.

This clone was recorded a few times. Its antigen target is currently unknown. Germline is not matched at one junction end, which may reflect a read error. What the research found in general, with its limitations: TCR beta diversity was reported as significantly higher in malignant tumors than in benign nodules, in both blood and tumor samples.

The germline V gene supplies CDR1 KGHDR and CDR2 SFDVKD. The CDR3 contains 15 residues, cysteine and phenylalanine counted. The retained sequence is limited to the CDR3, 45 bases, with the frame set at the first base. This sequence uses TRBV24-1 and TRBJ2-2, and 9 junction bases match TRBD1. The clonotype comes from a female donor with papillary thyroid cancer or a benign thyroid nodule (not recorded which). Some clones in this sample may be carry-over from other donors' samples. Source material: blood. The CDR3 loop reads CATSERDRETGELFF. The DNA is TGTGCCACAAGTGAAAGGGACAGGGAAACCGGGGAGCTGTTTTTT.